The clone carrying this T cell receptor beta chain has a handful of counts. J was trimmed by 4 bases and V by 3 bases; bases with no gene match: 10. The CDR3 contains 17 residues. Germline CDR1 SGHRS, CDR2 YFSETQ. The TCRbeta library was prepared with unique molecular identifiers. In TCRdb, the PCR reads were re-called with MiXCR into one record per CDR3 protein. The top ten hold roughly 15% of the sample, which has around 490,000 distinct CDR3 sequences, 10% to 12% seen once. This sample was included in a study of T-cell reconstitution after alpha-beta-depleted transplantation in children. The sample was PBMCs, mostly from graft donor cells, taken 180 days after TCRalphabeta/CD19-depleted stem cell transplant. This receptor was identified in a female patient aged 2 to 10 who had a stem cell transplant for aplastic anemia, so the T cells may come from the graft donor. V is TRBV5-1 and J is TRBJ2-3; 11 bases map to TRBD2. The CDR3 region is CASSYKSGTSGSDTQYF. The CDR3 DNA reads as TGCGCCAGCAGCTATAAATCCGGGACTAGCGGTTCAGATACGCAGTATTTT.